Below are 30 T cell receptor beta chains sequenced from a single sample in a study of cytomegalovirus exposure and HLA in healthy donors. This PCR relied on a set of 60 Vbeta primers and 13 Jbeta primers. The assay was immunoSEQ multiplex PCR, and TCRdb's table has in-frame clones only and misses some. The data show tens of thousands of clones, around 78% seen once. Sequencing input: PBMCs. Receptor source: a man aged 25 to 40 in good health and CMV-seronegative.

This CDR3 is CASSEPFSGGAREQFF. The DNA of the CDR3 is TGTGCCAGCAGTGAACCTTTTAGCGGGGGGGCTCGTGAGCAGTTCTTC. This sequence joins TRBV9 and TRBJ2-1, with TRBD2 identical over 11 bases. Germline V lookup: CDR1 SGDLS, CDR2 YYNGEE. The CDR3 covers 16 residues. The V gene end was trimmed by 5 bases and the J gene end by 9 bases; junction bases not matched to a gene: 13.

For the CDR3, the DNA is TGTGCCAGCAGCTCCCAGGGGCAGGGGTGGAAGACCCAGTACTTC. Amino acids: CASSSQGQGWKTQYF. The chain joins TRBV5-8 to TRBJ2-5, with D possibly TRBD1 on 6 matching bases. The V gene lost 3 bases and the J gene lost 6 bases, with 18 bases spanning the gap. The germline V gene encodes CDR1 SGHTS and CDR2 YDEGEE. This CDR3 comprises 15 residues.

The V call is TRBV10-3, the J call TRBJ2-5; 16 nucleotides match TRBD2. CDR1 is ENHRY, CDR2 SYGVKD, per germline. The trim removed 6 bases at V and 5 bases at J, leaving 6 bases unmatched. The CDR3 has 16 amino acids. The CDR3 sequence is CAIRGTSGGAWETQYF. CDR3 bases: TGTGCCATCAGAGGGACTAGCGGGGGGGCTTGGGAGACCCAGTACTTC.

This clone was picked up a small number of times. CDR3 bases: TGTGCCAGTAGTCAGGACAGTTATGGCTACACCTTC. Protein product: CASSQDSYGYTF. The chain couples TRBV19 to TRBJ1-2, with D maybe TRBD1 (6 bases). The germline V and J ends were trimmed by 5 bases and 5 bases, with 9 bases remaining between them. The germline V gene has CDR1 LNHDA and CDR2 SQIVND (reference sequence). The CDR3 covers 12 residues.

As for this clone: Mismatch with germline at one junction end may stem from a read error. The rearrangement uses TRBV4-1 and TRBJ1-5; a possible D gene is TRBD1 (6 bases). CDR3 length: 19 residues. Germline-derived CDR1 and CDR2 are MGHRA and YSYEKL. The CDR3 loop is CASGQESPLTGTNNQPQHF. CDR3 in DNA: TGCGCCAGCGGCCAAGAAAGTCCCCTGACAGGCACTAACAATCAGCCCCAGCATTTT.

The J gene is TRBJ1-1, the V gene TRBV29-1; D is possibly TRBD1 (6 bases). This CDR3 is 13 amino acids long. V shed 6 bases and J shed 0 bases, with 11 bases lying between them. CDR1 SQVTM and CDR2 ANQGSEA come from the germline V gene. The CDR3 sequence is CSVLDSMNTEAFF. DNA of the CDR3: TGCAGCGTACTGGACAGCATGAACACTGAAGCTTTCTTT.

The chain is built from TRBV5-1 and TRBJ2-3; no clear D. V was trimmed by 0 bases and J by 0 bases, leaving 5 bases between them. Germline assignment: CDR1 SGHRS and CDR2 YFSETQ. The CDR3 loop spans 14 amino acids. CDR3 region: CASSLGASTDTQYF. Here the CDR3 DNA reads TGCGCCAGCAGCTTGGGGGCTAGCACAGATACGCAGTATTTT. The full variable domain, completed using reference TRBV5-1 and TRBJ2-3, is KAGVTQTPRYLIKTRGQQVTLSCSPISGHRSVSWYQQTPGQGLQFLFEYFSETQRNKGNFPGRFSGRQFSNSRSEMNVSTLELGDSALYLCASSLGASTDTQYFGPGTRLTVL.

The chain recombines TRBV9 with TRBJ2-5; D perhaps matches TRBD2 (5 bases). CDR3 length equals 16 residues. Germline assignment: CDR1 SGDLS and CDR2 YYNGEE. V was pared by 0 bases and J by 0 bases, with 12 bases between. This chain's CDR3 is CASSVAPLAHQETQYF. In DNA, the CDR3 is TGTGCCAGCAGCGTAGCCCCCCTAGCACACCAAGAGACCCAGTACTTC.

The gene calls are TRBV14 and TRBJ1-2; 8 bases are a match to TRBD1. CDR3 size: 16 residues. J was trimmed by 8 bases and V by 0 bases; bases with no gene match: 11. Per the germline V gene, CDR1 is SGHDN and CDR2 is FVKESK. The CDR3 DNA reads TGTGCCAGCAGCCAAGAAAGGGACAGGTCAACGACGGGCTACACCTTC. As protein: CASSQERDRSTTGYTF.

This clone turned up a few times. The CDR3 sequence: CASRQGYSPLHF. CDR3 sequence (DNA): TGTGCCAGTAGACAGGGTTATTCACCCCTCCACTTT. The chain combines TRBV27 with TRBJ1-6; TRBD1 matches 7 bases. V shed 9 bases, J shed 8 bases, and the junction held 4 bases outside the gene matches. The CDR3 runs to 12 residues. Germline-derived CDR1 and CDR2 are MNHEY and SMNVEV (reference sequence).

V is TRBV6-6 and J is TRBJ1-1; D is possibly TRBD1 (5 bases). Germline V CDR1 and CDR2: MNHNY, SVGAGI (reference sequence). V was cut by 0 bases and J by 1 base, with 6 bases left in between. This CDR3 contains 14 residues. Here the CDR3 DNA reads TGTGCCAGCAGTTACTCGACAGCGAACACTGAAGCTTTCTTT. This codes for CASSYSTANTEAFF.

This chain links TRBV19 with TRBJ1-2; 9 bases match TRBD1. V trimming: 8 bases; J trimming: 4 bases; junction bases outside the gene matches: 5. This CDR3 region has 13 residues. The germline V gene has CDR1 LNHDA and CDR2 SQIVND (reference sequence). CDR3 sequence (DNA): TGTGCCAGTGCACAGGGGGCGGGCTATGGCTACACCTTC. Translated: CASAQGAGYGYTF.

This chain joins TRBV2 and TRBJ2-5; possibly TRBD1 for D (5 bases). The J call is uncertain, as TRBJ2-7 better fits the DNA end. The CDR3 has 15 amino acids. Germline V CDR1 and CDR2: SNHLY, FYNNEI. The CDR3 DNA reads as TGTGCCAGCAGTCAGACAGTACTAAGCTCCTACGAGCAGTACTTC. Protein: CASSQTVLSSYEQYF.

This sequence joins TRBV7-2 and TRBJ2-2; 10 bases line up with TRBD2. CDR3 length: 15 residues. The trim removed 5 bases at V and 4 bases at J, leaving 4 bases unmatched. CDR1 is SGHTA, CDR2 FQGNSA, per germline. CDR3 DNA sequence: TGTGCCAGCAGCGACTCTAGCGGGGGCACCGGGGAGCTGTTTTTT. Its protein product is CASSDSSGGTGELFF.

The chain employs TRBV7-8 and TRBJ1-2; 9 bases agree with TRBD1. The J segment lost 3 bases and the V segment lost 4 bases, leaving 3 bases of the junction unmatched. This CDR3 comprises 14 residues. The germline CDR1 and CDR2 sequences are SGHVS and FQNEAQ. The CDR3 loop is CASSSRDRDYGYTF. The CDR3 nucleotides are TGTGCCAGCAGCTCAAGGGACAGGGACTATGGCTACACCTTC.

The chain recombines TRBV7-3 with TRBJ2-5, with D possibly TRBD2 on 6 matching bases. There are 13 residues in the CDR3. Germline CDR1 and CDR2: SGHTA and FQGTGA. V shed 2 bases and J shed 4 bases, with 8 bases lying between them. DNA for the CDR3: TGTGCCAGCAGCTTATCCGGGGGAGAGACCCAGTACTTC. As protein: CASSLSGGETQYF.

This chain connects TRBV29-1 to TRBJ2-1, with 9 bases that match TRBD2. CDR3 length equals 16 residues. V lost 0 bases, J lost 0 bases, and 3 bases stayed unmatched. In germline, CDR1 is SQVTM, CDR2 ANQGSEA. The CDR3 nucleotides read TGCAGCGTTGAAGAGGGGCGGGGGGGCTCCTACAATGAGCAGTTCTTC. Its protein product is CSVEEGRGGSYNEQFF.

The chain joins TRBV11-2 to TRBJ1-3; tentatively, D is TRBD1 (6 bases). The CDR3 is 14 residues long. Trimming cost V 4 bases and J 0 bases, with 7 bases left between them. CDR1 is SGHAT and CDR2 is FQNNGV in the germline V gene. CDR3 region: CASSSGHSGNTIYF. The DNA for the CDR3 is TGTGCCAGCAGCTCGGGACACTCTGGAAACACCATATATTTT. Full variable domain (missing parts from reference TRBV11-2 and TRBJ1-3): EAGVAQSPRYKIIEKRQSVAFWCNPISGHATLYWYQQILGQGPKLLIQFQNNGVVDDSQLPKDRFSAERLKGVDSTLKIQPAKLEDSAVYLCASSSGHSGNTIYFGEGSWLTVV.

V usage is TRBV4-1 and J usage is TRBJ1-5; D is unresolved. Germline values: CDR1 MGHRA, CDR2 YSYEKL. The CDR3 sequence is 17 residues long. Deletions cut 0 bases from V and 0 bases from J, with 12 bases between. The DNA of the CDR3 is TGCGCCAGCAGCCAAGACGGGGAGAGATATAGCAATCAGCCCCAGCATTTT. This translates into CASSQDGERYSNQPQHF.

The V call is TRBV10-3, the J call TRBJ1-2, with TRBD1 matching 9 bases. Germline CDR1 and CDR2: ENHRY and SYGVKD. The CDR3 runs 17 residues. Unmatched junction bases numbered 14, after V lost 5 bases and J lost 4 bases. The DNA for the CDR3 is TGTGCCATCAGTTCCCCCCGGGACAGGGTTTTCGTCTATGGCTACACCTTC. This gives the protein CAISSPRDRVFVYGYTF.

In DNA, the CDR3 is TGCGCCAGCTGCCTAGCGGGTATCTCTGGGGGCCAGTACTTC. Protein sequence: CASCLAGISGGQYF. The chain uses TRBV5-1 and TRBJ2-5, with 8 bases fitting TRBD2. J lost 10 bases, V lost 7 bases, and 15 bases had no gene match. This CDR3 spans 14 amino acids. Germline-derived CDR1 and CDR2 are SGHRS and YFSETQ.

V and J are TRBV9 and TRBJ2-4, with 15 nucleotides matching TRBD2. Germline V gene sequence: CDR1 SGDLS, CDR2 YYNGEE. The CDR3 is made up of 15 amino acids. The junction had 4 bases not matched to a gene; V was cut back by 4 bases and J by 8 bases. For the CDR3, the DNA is TGTGCCAGCAGCCGAAGGACTAGCGGGAGGGACATTCAGTACTTC. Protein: CASSRRTSGRDIQYF.

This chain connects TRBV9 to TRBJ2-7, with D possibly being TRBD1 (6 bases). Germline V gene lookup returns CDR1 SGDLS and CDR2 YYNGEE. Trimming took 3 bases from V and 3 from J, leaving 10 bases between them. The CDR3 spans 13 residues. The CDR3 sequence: CASSDGDIYEQYF. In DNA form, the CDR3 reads TGTGCCAGCAGCGACGGGGACATCTACGAGCAGTACTTC.

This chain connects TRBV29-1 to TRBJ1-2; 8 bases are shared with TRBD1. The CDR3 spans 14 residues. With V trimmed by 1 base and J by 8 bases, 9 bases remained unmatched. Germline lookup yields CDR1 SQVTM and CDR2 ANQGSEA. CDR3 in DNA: TGCAGCGTTGAAGGCGACCGGGACAGGTGGGGCTACACCTTC. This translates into CSVEGDRDRWGYTF. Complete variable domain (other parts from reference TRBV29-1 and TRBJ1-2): SAVISQKPSRDICQRGTSLTIQCQVDSQVTMMFWYRQQPGQSLTLIATANQGSEATYESGFVIDKFPISRPNLTFSTLTVSNMSPEDSSIYLCSVEGDRDRWGYTFGSGTRLTVV.

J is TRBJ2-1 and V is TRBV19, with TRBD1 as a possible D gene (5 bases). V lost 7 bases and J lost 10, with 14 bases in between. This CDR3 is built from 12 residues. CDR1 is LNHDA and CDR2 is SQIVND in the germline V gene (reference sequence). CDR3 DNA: TGTGCCAGTAAGGACCAGGGTGACGAGCAGTTCTTC. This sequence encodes CASKDQGDEQFF.

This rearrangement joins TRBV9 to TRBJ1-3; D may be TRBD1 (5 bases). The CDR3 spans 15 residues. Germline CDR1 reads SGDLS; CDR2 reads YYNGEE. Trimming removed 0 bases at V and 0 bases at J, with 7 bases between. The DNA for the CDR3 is TGTGCCAGCAGCGTAGGGGGGGACTCTGGAAACACCATATATTTT. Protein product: CASSVGGDSGNTIYF.

The CDR3 protein is CAISMGQGPEAFF. For the CDR3, the DNA is TGTGCCATCAGTATGGGACAGGGACCTGAAGCTTTCTTT. The chain employs TRBV10-3 and TRBJ1-1, with TRBD1 identical over 9 bases. With 5 bases clipped from V and 6 bases from J, the junction kept 4 bases outside the gene matches. The CDR3 runs to 13 residues. Germline-derived CDR1 and CDR2 are ENHRY and SYGVKD.

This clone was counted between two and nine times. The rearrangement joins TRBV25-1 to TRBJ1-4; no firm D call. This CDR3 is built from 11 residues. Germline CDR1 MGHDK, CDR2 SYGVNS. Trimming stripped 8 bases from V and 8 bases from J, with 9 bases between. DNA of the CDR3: TGTGCCAGCGGTATCGGGGAAAAACTGTTTTTT. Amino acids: CASGIGEKLFF.

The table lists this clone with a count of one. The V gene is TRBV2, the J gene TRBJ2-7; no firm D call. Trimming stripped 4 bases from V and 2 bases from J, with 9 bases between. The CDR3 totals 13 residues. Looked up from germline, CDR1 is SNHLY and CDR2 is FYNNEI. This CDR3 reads CASSAGRPYEQYF. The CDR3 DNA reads TGTGCCAGCAGTGCAGGTAGGCCCTACGAGCAGTACTTC.

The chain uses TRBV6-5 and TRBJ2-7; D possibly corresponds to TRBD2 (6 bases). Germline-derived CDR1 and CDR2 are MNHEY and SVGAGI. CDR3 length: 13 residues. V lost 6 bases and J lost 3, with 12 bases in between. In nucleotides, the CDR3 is TGTGCCAGCAGACCCCCGGGGGTCTACGAGCAGTACTTC. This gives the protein CASRPPGVYEQYF.